The 27 T cell receptor beta chains in this list originate from one sample, sequenced in a study of blood T cell repertoires in COVID-19. Here immunoSEQ multiplex PCR was the method, and the copy in TCRdb shows in-frame clones only, minus some. The data hold about 130,000 clones, with around 90% observed a single time. Sample: peripheral blood. Receptors originate from a man aged 55 to 69 with COVID-19, enrolled during active disease.

The chain employs TRBV28 and TRBJ1-1, with 7 bases lining up with TRBD1. The V gene's germline CDR1 is MDHEN and CDR2 SYDVKM. Trimming removed 6 bases from V and 1 base from J; junction bases left unmatched: 5. This CDR3 spans 14 amino acids. The CDR3 protein is CASRTGTENTEAFF. The CDR3 region has the DNA TGTGCCAGCAGAACCGGGACAGAGAACACTGAAGCTTTCTTT.

This chain links TRBV18 with TRBJ1-2; 8 positions match TRBD1. The CDR3 has 15 amino acids. Looked up from germline, CDR1 is KGHSH and CDR2 is LQKENI. Trimming took 3 bases from V and 4 from J; bases not matched to a gene: 7. In nucleotides, the CDR3 is TGTGCCAGCTCACCTGCGCAGGGGGCAGTCTATGGCTACACCTTC. Translating gives CASSPAQGAVYGYTF.

The rearrangement joins TRBV18 to TRBJ1-1; 7 bases match TRBD1. The junction had 1 base not matched to a gene; V was cut back by 2 bases and J by 4 bases. The CDR3 is 13 residues long. Germline V gene data show CDR1 as KGHSH and CDR2 as LQKENI. The CDR3 protein is CASSPTGATEAFF. The DNA of the CDR3 is TGTGCCAGCTCACCAACAGGGGCCACTGAAGCTTTCTTT.

The chain uses TRBV2 and TRBJ2-1; the match to TRBD2 covers 7 bases. J lost 2 bases, V lost 0 bases, and 19 bases had no gene match. CDR1 and CDR2 (germline): SNHLY, FYNNEI. This CDR3 comprises 21 residues. As DNA, the CDR3 is TGTGCCAGCAGTGAAGCGAATATCCCAAGCGGGGAGCCTGCGACCTACAATGAGCAGTTCTTC. Translation gives CASSEANIPSGEPATYNEQFF. Full variable domain (rest looked up from reference TRBV2 and TRBJ2-1): EPEVTQTPSHQVTQMGQEVILRCVPISNHLYFYWYRQILGQKVEFLVSFYNNEISEKSEIFDDQFSVERPDGSNFTLKIRSTKLEDSAMYFCASSEANIPSGEPATYNEQFFGPGTRLTVL.

V gene TRBV3-1 (or the pseudogene TRBV3-2) combines with J gene TRBJ2-1, with D possibly matching TRBD2 (5 bases). Trimming pared 1 base from V and 3 bases from J, leaving 13 bases between. The CDR3 consists of 16 residues. Per germline, CDR1 LGHDT and CDR2 YNNKEL (reference sequence). CDR3 DNA: TGTGCCAGCAGCCAAGCCAGCGGCCCCCGCTACAATGAGCAGTTCTTC. Protein product: CASSQASGPRYNEQFF.

The gene calls are TRBV24-1 and TRBJ2-7; D remains ambiguous. Germline CDR1 reads KGHDR; CDR2 reads SFDVKD. V was pared by 2 bases and J by 3 bases, with 10 bases between. This CDR3 spans 14 amino acids. CDR3 loop: CATSDSSAYYEQYF. CDR3 DNA sequence: TGTGCCACCAGTGATTCCTCCGCCTACTACGAGCAGTACTTC.

The V and J genes are TRBV11-2 and TRBJ1-4; TRBD1 matches at 8 bases. Germline assignment: CDR1 SGHAT and CDR2 FQNNGV. The junction had 7 bases not matched to a gene; V was cut back by 5 bases and J by 5 bases. The CDR3 contains 15 residues. CDR3 DNA: TGTGCCAGCAGCGGGCGGACAGGGCGCAATGAAAAACTGTTTTTT. Its protein product is CASSGRTGRNEKLFF.

The CDR3 DNA follows: TGTGCCAGTAGTATAGGACTAGTGCCCTACAATGAGCAGTTCTTC. This encodes CASSIGLVPYNEQFF. V is TRBV19 and J is TRBJ2-1; tentative D call: TRBD2 (6 bases). There are 15 residues in the CDR3. Germline V CDR1 and CDR2: LNHDA, SQIVND (reference sequence). Trimming removed 1 base from V and 2 bases from J, with 9 bases in between. The variable domain in full, completed from reference TRBV19 and TRBJ2-1, reads DGGITQSPKYLFRKEGQNVTLSCEQNLNHDAMYWYRQDPGQGLRLIYYSQIVNDFQKGDIAEGYSVSREKKESFPLTVTSAQKNPTAFYLCASSIGLVPYNEQFFGPGTRLTVL.

This rearrangement joins TRBV5-3 to TRBJ1-4, with TRBD1 identical over 7 bases. Being an ORF, TRBV5-3 has a function that is uncertain. The CDR3 is 14 residues long. V lost 0 bases to trimming and J lost 8 bases; unmatched junction nucleotides: 4. This CDR3 is CARSLGQGEEKLFF. The DNA for the CDR3 is TGTGCCAGAAGCTTGGGACAGGGAGAGGAAAAACTGTTTTTT.

This CDR3 is CASSPQTGGGQPQHF. The CDR3, as DNA: TGTGCCAGCAGTCCTCAGACAGGGGGCGGCCAGCCCCAGCATTTT. The gene calls are TRBV6-5 and TRBJ1-5; the match to TRBD1 covers 10 bases. Germline V gives CDR1 MNHEY, CDR2 SVGAGI. CDR3 length: 15 amino acids. Trimming at V came to 5 bases and at J to 7 bases, leaving 8 bases not matched to a gene.

The chain uses TRBV15 and TRBJ2-3, with D perhaps TRBD1 (5 bases). The V gene's germline CDR1 is LNHNV and CDR2 YYDKDF (reference sequence). The CDR3 contains 13 residues. V dropped 3 bases and J dropped 8 bases, with 12 bases sitting between them. This CDR3 reads CATSSGAQGTQYF. As DNA, the CDR3 is TGTGCCACCAGCAGCGGAGCCCAGGGTACGCAGTATTTT.

This chain joins TRBV10-2 and TRBJ2-7; no definite D call. This CDR3 has 15 amino acids. Germline CDR1 WSHSY, CDR2 SAAADI. Trimming took 6 bases from V and 1 from J, leaving 16 bases between them. CDR3 amino acids: CASSVDVLTSYEQYF. Here the CDR3 DNA reads TGCGCCAGCAGCGTTGACGTACTGACTTCCTACGAGCAGTACTTC.

The chain recombines TRBV5-1 with TRBJ1-1, with unresolved D. Trimming shortened V by 4 bases and J by 1 base, and 14 bases separated the two germline ends. CDR3 length: 15 residues. Per germline, CDR1 SGHRS and CDR2 YFSETQ. In nucleotides, the CDR3 is TGCGCCAGCAGCGACGGGGAAGAGAAGAACACTGAAGCTTTCTTT. It yields the protein CASSDGEEKNTEAFF.

Written as DNA, the CDR3 is TGTGCCAGCAGTTATTCCCGGGACAGGCTCTACGAGCAGTACTTC. This encodes CASSYSRDRLYEQYF. The chain is built from TRBV6-2 or TRBV6-3 and TRBJ2-7; 8 bases map to TRBD1. Germline V gene lookup returns CDR1 MNHEY and CDR2 SVGEGT. The CDR3 loop spans 15 amino acids. Trimming at V came to 3 bases and at J to 3 bases, leaving 7 bases not matched to a gene.

Comment on this clone: This sample also contains other DNA sequences that code for the same CDR3. The V call is TRBV3-1 (or the pseudogene TRBV3-2), the J call TRBJ1-1; TRBD1 might be the D (6 bases). CDR3 size: 14 residues. CDR1 LGHDT and CDR2 YNNKEL come from the germline V gene (reference sequence). V lost 8 bases and J lost 4, with 17 bases in between. DNA of the CDR3: TGTGCCAGCTCCCAAGGGGGAGTAGGCACTGAAGCTTTCTTT. Protein sequence: CASSQGGVGTEAFF.

This clone was picked up one time. V is TRBV7-2 and J is TRBJ1-3; no definite D call. V was clipped by 1 base and J by 0 bases, with 7 bases between them. CDR3 size: 15 residues. The germline V gene has CDR1 SGHTA and CDR2 FQGNSA. The CDR3: CASSLEGSSGNTIYF. The CDR3 nucleotides are TGTGCCAGCAGCTTAGAAGGGAGCTCTGGAAACACCATATATTTT.

The chain employs TRBV6-5 and TRBJ1-2; D remains unclear. This CDR3 comprises 15 residues. The V gene's germline CDR1 is MNHEY and CDR2 SVGAGI. The V and J ends lost 2 bases and 4 bases respectively, with 14 bases between them. CDR3 nucleotides: TGTGCCAGCAGTTACGGCGGCAGAGGATTCTATGGCTACACCTTC. This translates into CASSYGGRGFYGYTF.

The V and J genes are TRBV3-1 (or the pseudogene TRBV3-2) and TRBJ2-7; no clear D gene. Germline CDR1 and CDR2: LGHDT and YNNKEL (reference sequence). The CDR3 spans 11 residues. V was pared by 1 base and J by 6 bases, with 4 bases between. CDR3 nucleotide sequence: TGTGCCAGCAGCCAAGTCGGCGAGCAGTACTTC. As protein: CASSQVGEQYF.

The chain uses TRBV25-1 and TRBJ1-2, with D perhaps TRBD1 (5 bases). The CDR3 runs to 15 residues. Trimming left V 3 bases short and J 8 bases short, with 19 bases between. Germline loops: CDR1 MGHDK, CDR2 SYGVNS. The CDR3 here is CASSEEGQTVDGYTF. The CDR3 bases are TGTGCCAGCAGTGAGGAGGGGCAGACGGTTGACGGCTACACCTTC.

V is TRBV18 and J is TRBJ2-2, with D perhaps matching TRBD1 (5 bases). The V and J ends lost 3 bases and 3 bases respectively, with 11 bases between them. The CDR3 has 15 amino acids. Germline V gene sequence: CDR1 KGHSH, CDR2 LQKENI. The CDR3: CASSPGQGYTGELFF. The CDR3 DNA follows: TGTGCCAGCTCACCGGGGCAGGGCTACACCGGGGAGCTGTTTTTT.

The chain uses TRBV5-6 and TRBJ2-7, with 7 nucleotides matching TRBD2. The CDR3 is 13 residues long. After removal of 1 base from V and 6 bases from J, the junction contained 4 bases not matched to a gene. Germline V lookup: CDR1 SGHDT, CDR2 YYEEEE. The CDR3 here is CASSLISGGEQYF. The CDR3 coding sequence is TGTGCCAGCAGCTTGATTTCGGGGGGCGAGCAGTACTTC.

The J gene is TRBJ1-1, the V gene TRBV19, with D possibly TRBD1 on 6 matching bases. The CDR3 loop spans 13 amino acids. Germline CDR1 and CDR2: LNHDA and SQIVND (reference sequence). V dropped 7 bases and J dropped 1 base, with 10 bases sitting between them. The CDR3 DNA reads TGTGCCAGTAAAGGACAGCAGAACACTGAAGCTTTCTTT. Amino acids: CASKGQQNTEAFF.

The V and J genes are TRBV9 and TRBJ1-1; TRBD1 matches 9 bases. Losses at the gene ends were 4 bases for V and 13 bases for J; bases not matched to a gene: 8. Per the germline V gene, CDR1 is SGDLS and CDR2 is YYNGEE. The CDR3 covers 12 residues. Here the CDR3 reads CASSPMDRGVFF. DNA of the CDR3: TGTGCCAGCAGCCCGATGGACAGGGGTGTTTTCTTT.

CDR3 DNA: TGTGCCATCAGTGACCGGACAGGGATGGTTTACGAGCAGTACTTC. This gives the protein CAISDRTGMVYEQYF. J is TRBJ2-7 and V is TRBV10-3; 8 positions match TRBD1. The trim removed 3 bases at V and 4 bases at J, leaving 8 bases unmatched. Germline-derived CDR1 and CDR2 are ENHRY and SYGVKD. This CDR3 has 15 amino acids.

Comment on this clone: Other DNA variants within this sample encode the same CDR3. The J gene is TRBJ2-1, the V gene TRBV4-2, with TRBD2 matching 14 bases. The CDR3 consists of 15 residues. Germline V gene data show CDR1 as LGHNA and CDR2 as YNFKEQ. The J segment lost 9 bases and the V segment lost 0 bases, leaving 1 base of the junction unmatched. CDR3 in DNA: TGTGCCAGCAGCCAAGATGGACTAGCGGGAGGTGAGCAGTTCTTC. It yields the protein CASSQDGLAGGEQFF.

This clone was counted ten times or more. The rearrangement links TRBV6-2 or TRBV6-3 to TRBJ2-5, with a weak D call TRBD2 (7 bases). CDR1 is MNHEY, CDR2 SVGEGT, per germline. This CDR3 is built from 17 residues. Between the trimmed V and J ends, which lost 2 bases and 0 bases, there was a span of 16 bases. Here the CDR3 reads CASSYTIGGGDQETQYF. CDR3 sequence (DNA): TGTGCCAGCAGTTACACCATAGGGGGAGGGGACCAAGAGACCCAGTACTTC.

The V call is TRBV9, the J call TRBJ2-2; 15 nucleotides align to TRBD2. The germline V gene has CDR1 SGDLS and CDR2 YYNGEE. Trimming took 4 bases from V and 2 from J; bases not matched to a gene: 12. This CDR3 region has 20 residues. CDR3 in DNA: TGTGCCAGCAGCCCCCGAACCGGACTAGCGGGAGGGCCAAACACCGGGGAGCTGTTTTTT. Translated: CASSPRTGLAGGPNTGELFF.